The rows below give T cell receptor beta chains drawn from one sample of a study of T cells after yellow fever vaccination. Using its own MiXCR run on the 5' RACE reads, TCRdb lists one record per CDR3 protein. The sample yields about 74,000 distinct CDR3 sequences, more than 5.5% seen once. This specimen consisted of CD8+ T cells sorted from PBMCs, obtained 5 to 6 days after the first yellow fever vaccination. The receptor set was obtained from a man between 18 and 29 years old who received the YFV17D yellow fever vaccine. CDR3s include the opening cysteine and the closing phenylalanine or tryptophan. The D gene is left open where the match is weak. For some rows the clone size is stated as once, few or many, or as a class when expanded; others skip it.

NA	TRBV5-6	TRBJ1-2	NA	TGTGCCAGCAGTAGGGCCGACTCGTTTTTCTATGGCTACACCTTC	CASSRADSFFYGYTF
NA	TRBV30	TRBJ1-5	few	TGTGCCTGGAGTGGAGGGGGAATTCAGCCCCAGCATTTT	CAWSGGGIQPQHF
NA	TRBV20-1	TRBJ2-6	NA	TGCAGTGCTAGAGATCGCGTCTCTGGGGCCAACGTCCTGACTTTC	CSARDRVSGANVLTF
TRBD2	TRBV29-1	TRBJ2-5	NA	TGCAGCGTGAAGGGACTAGCGGGGGAAGAGACCCAGTACTTC	CSVKGLAGEETQYF
TRBD1	TRBV4-1	TRBJ2-7	NA	TGCGCCAGCAGCCAACATGGGACAGGGGAATTCGGCTCCTACGAGCAGTACTTC	CASSQHGTGEFGSYEQYF
NA	TRBV7-9	TRBJ2-5	few	TGTGCCAGCAGCTTAGCGCAAGGACCTCGGGAGACCCAGTACTTC	CASSLAQGPRETQYF
TRBD1	TRBV20-1	TRBJ1-6	few	TGCAGTGCTAGAGATCTTGGCAGGGGGGACTCACCCCTCCACTTT	CSARDLGRGDSPLHF
NA	TRBV27	TRBJ1-6	NA	TGTGCCAGCAGTTTATCGAAAAATTCACCCCTCCACTTT	CASSLSKNSPLHF
NA	TRBV18	TRBJ2-4	many	TGTGCCAGCTCACCCCAGGGGATCAGTCGAGCCAAAAACATTCAGTACTTC	CASSPQGISRAKNIQYF
TRBD1	TRBV11-1	TRBJ2-1	NA	TGTGCCAGCAGCCCCCGGGACAGGGGAAGTCCTAGCTACAATGAGCAGTTCTTC	CASSPRDRGSPSYNEQFF
NA	TRBV15	TRBJ2-1	many	TGTGCCACCAGCAGAGACATTACAGGTTCCTACAATGAGCAGTTCTTC	CATSRDITGSYNEQFF
TRBD2	TRBV7-2	TRBJ2-1	few	TGTGCCAGCAGGGCAGCGGGGGGGCGGTACAATGAGCAGTTCTTC	CASRAAGGRYNEQFF
NA	TRBV4-3	TRBJ1-2	few	TGCGCCAGCAGCCACCGGACGGGGGGTACCCGCTATGGCTACACCTTC	CASSHRTGGTRYGYTF
TRBD1	TRBV9	TRBJ2-2	few	TGTGCCAGCAGCGTATGGGGGACAGGGGGCACCGGGGAGCTGTTTTTT	CASSVWGTGGTGELFF
TRBD2	TRBV19	TRBJ2-7	NA	TGTGCCAGCCGTAGCGGGGAACCCTACGAGCAGTACTTC	CASRSGEPYEQYF
TRBD1	TRBV2	TRBJ1-2	NA	TGTGCCAGTGACAGGGAATTAGGAGCCCCCTCTAACTATGGCTACACCTTC	CASDRELGAPSNYGYTF